The following is a TCR beta chain sequence with its context. This receptor's antigen is unknown. The junction differs from germline at one of its ends, possibly a read error. These data are taken from a study of tumor and adjacent non-tumor tissue in lung cancer (dated by TCRdb to about 2018). Notes on the research overall: Patients with adenocarcinoma (12), squamous cell carcinoma (2) and small cell lung cancer (1) were included in the cohort. Among the roughly 15 patients, ages ranged from roughly 30 to 85 years, around 10 were men and 5 were women, and disease was TNM stage I to III. Sequencing produced some 130,000,000 productive TCRbeta reads in total, an average of about 4.17 million reads per sample. Using bulk TCRbeta repertoires from some 15 lung cancer patients, the study set lung tumor tissue side by side with matched distant non-tumor lung tissue. TCRbeta CDR3 sequencing was performed on approximately 30 paired specimens, with one tumor sample and one normal lung sample collected per patient. Summary of the overall study and its limitations: Significantly higher TCR diversity was found in younger patients, and higher tumor TCR diversity was associated with shorter overall and disease-free survival. The cohort had only approximately 16 patients, and the authors noted that larger samples and more detailed clinical data are needed. The methods do not name the sequencing platform or mention unique molecular identifiers. Significantly higher TCR diversity (inverse Simpson) was observed in tumor tissue than in normal lung tissue (approximately 440 vs 150, P = 0.0075, Mann-Whitney U test). In normal lung, the top 100 clones accounted for a significantly larger cumulative share of the repertoire than in tumor tissue. Peripheral blood was not sequenced, so blood TCRbeta repertoires in these lung cancer patients were not examined.

The CDR3 covers 14 residues, taking in both the cysteine and the phenylalanine. The sequence is cut down to CDR3 DNA, 42 bases in frame from base 1. CDR1 and CDR2 were assigned from the germline V gene (reference sequence) as DFQATT and SNEGSKA. Libraries were made using multiplex PCR. The sequencer listed for this sample is Illumina HiSeq 2500. TCRbeta libraries were constructed through three rounds of nested PCR with primers (Table S4) according to protocols adapted from ARM-PCR. PCR products of 200-500 bp were gel-excised and purified with the QIAquick gel extraction kit before sequencing. As for the original processing: Trimmomatic was used to clean the reads, FLASH merged the cleaned reads into complete CDR3 sequences, and MiTCR assigned the sequences to V(D)J germline segments. VDJtools was used to compute clonal diversity as the inverse Simpson's index. In-frame sequences without a premature stop codon were defined as productive reads. TCRdb reprocessed the public reads (quality trimming at Q25 with fastp, clone calling with MiXCR) and kept in-frame beta chains. Under each unique CDR3 protein, matching rows form one entry showing the most common genes and DNA. For this entry, the V and J calls and clone size follow TCRdb and not the study's own pipeline. The sample records approximately 77,000 distinct CDR3 sequences, approximately 80% of which are singletons. The ten largest account for around half of the sample.

Bulk unsorted tissue served as the source for RNA extraction, and RNA quality was assessed using a NanoDrop ND-1000 and an Agilent 2100. For the normal lung samples, distant non-tumor tissue was collected more than 3 cm away from the tumor edge. Donors were newly diagnosed lung cancer patients admitted for thoracic surgery in China between August and November 2014, without prior chemotherapy. The study excluded patients who had received radiotherapy or chemotherapy before or who had another cancer at the same time. Surgical tissue pieces of 1-2 cm3 were preserved in RNAlater solution and were kept at -80 degrees C until use.

Sample: distant non-tumor lung tissue. The sequence came from a man aged 55 to 69 with non-small cell lung cancer. The sequence joins TRBV20-1 to TRBJ2-3; the D gene is not confidently resolved. The CDR3 protein is CSARVQTSTDTQYF. The nucleotide sequence is given as TGCAGTGCTAGAGTGCAGACGAGCACAGATACTCAGTATTTT.